A single sample is the source of the 23 T cell receptor beta chains below, sequenced in a study of T-cell memory formation after mild COVID-19. MiXCR, run by TCRdb on the 5' RACE reads, gives a single entry per CDR3 protein. Of roughly 200,000 distinct CDR3 sequences in the sample, 16% are singletons; the top ten hold around 2%. The sample consisted of PBMCs or a T cell subset sorted from them (not recorded which). The receptors were sampled from an adult woman who had mild COVID-19 (a few samples of this study predate the infection). Cell type and time point are not known.

In this sample, this clonotype turned up a few times. The gene calls are TRBV12-3 or TRBV12-4 and TRBJ2-7, with D maybe TRBD2 (7 bases). CDR3 size: 14 residues. Trimming left V 8 bases short and J 2 bases short, with 16 bases between. As DNA, the CDR3 is TGTGCCAGCGGCGCGGGGCGGGGGCCCTACGAGCAGTACTTC. Protein sequence: CASGAGRGPYEQYF.

V gene TRBV5-1 combines with J gene TRBJ2-5, with 9 bases fitting TRBD1. In germline, CDR1 is SGHRS, CDR2 YFSETQ. The CDR3 length is 13 residues. The V gene end was trimmed by 4 bases and the J gene end by 5 bases; junction bases not matched to a gene: 3. This CDR3 is CASSAGTGETQYF. The CDR3 coding sequence is TGCGCCAGCAGCGCAGGGACAGGGGAGACCCAGTACTTC.

The V call is TRBV11-2, the J call TRBJ2-5, with no clear D. This CDR3 region has 13 residues. V was trimmed by 6 bases and J by 2 bases, leaving 10 bases between them. CDR1 is SGHAT, CDR2 FQNNGV, per germline. CDR3 DNA sequence: TGTGCCAGCAGTCCATTCCGTCAAGAGACCCAGTACTTC. Translation: CASSPFRQETQYF. Using reference TRBV11-2 and TRBJ2-5 for the parts outside the CDR3, the full variable domain is EAGVAQSPRYKIIEKRQSVAFWCNPISGHATLYWYQQILGQGPKLLIQFQNNGVVDDSQLPKDRFSAERLKGVDSTLKIQPAKLEDSAVYLCASSPFRQETQYFGPGTRLLVL.

This clonotype was recorded a few times. The chain is built from TRBV10-3 and TRBJ2-2, with D perhaps assigned TRBD1 or TRBD2 (5 bases each). CDR1 is ENHRY and CDR2 is SYGVKD in the germline V gene. Trimming removed 3 bases from V and 3 bases from J, with 8 bases in between. The CDR3 sequence is 14 residues long. Here the CDR3 DNA reads TGTGCCATCAGTGACCCGGGGCACACCGGGGAGCTGTTTTTT. Translating gives CAISDPGHTGELFF.

This clonotype was picked up a small number of times. V gene TRBV4-1 combines with J gene TRBJ1-1; D is possibly TRBD1 (5 bases). This CDR3 comprises 15 residues. The germline V gene encodes CDR1 MGHRA and CDR2 YSYEKL. Trimming removed 1 base from V and 3 bases from J, with 12 bases in between. In DNA form, the CDR3 reads TGCGCCAGCAGCCAAGGTGACAGAAGGGACACTGAAGCTTTCTTT. This codes for CASSQGDRRDTEAFF.

This clonotype turned up a few times. The chain uses TRBV5-5 and TRBJ2-2, with 10 bases that match TRBD2. The V gene's germline CDR1 is SGHKS and CDR2 YYEKEE (reference sequence). The CDR3 runs to 14 residues. The V segment lost 3 bases and the J segment 9 bases; nucleotides outside the gene matches: 5. CDR3 protein: CASSYLAGGRELFF. CDR3 in DNA: TGTGCCAGCAGCTACTTAGCGGGAGGTCGGGAGCTGTTTTTT.

V is TRBV12-3 or TRBV12-4 and J is TRBJ2-6; the match to TRBD1 covers 9 bases. Trimming cost V 8 bases and J 3 bases; bases outside gene matches: 8. This CDR3 region has 16 residues. CDR3 in DNA: TGTGCCAGCGCCGGGACAGGGAGATATGGGGCCAACGTCCTGACTTTC. It specifies CASAGTGRYGANVLTF.

The rearrangement links TRBV12-3 or TRBV12-4 to TRBJ2-7, with 10 bases that match TRBD1. The CDR3 has 15 residues. Trimming cost V 2 bases and J 7 bases; bases outside gene matches: 8. The CDR3: CASSLRQGASGEQYF. The CDR3 nucleotides read TGTGCCAGCAGTTTAAGACAGGGGGCCTCGGGAGAGCAGTACTTC.

This clonotype was counted ten times or more. The V and J genes are TRBV6-4 and TRBJ2-1; no clear D gene. Germline V gene sequence: CDR1 MRHNA, CDR2 SNTAGT. This CDR3 region has 15 residues. Trimming removed 4 bases at V and 1 base at J, with 11 bases between. The CDR3 sequence: CASSAGTGSYNEQFF. DNA of the CDR3: TGTGCCAGCAGTGCCGGTACTGGTTCCTACAATGAGCAGTTCTTC.

This clonotype turned up a few times. The V and J genes are TRBV27 and TRBJ2-2; 9 bases agree with TRBD2. CDR1 is MNHEY, CDR2 SMNVEV, per germline (reference sequence). V dropped 3 bases and J dropped 2; count of bases not matched to a gene: 10. The CDR3 is 18 residues long. The CDR3 loop reads CASSFGLAGLANTGELFF. The DNA for the CDR3 is TGTGCCAGCAGTTTTGGCCTAGCGGGATTAGCAAACACCGGGGAGCTGTTTTTT.

The chain links TRBV5-6 to TRBJ1-3; D gene uncertain. Per the germline V gene, CDR1 is SGHDT and CDR2 is YYEEEE. The CDR3 covers 12 residues. The V end was cut by 4 bases, the J end by 3 bases, with 5 bases between. CDR3 loop: CASSRVGNTIYF. The CDR3 nucleotides are TGTGCCAGCAGCCGGGTTGGAAACACCATATATTTT.

This clonotype was seen only a few times. The chain carries TRBV7-9 and TRBJ2-5; 8 bases align to TRBD1. CDR3 length equals 15 residues. Germline V lookup: CDR1 SEHNR, CDR2 FQNEAQ (reference sequence). V shed 3 bases and J 4 bases; nucleotides not matched to a gene: 7. Here the CDR3 reads CASSLKAGQVETQYF. CDR3 DNA: TGTGCCAGCAGCTTGAAGGCGGGACAGGTAGAGACCCAGTACTTC. Drawing the rest from reference TRBV7-9 and TRBJ2-5, the complete variable domain is DTGVSQNPRHKITKRGQNVTFRCDPISEHNRLYWYRQTLGQGPEFLTYFQNEAQLEKSRLLSDRFSAERPKGSFSTLEIQRTEQGDSAMYLCASSLKAGQVETQYFGPGTRLLVL.

The chain employs TRBV24-1 and TRBJ2-5; D gene uncertain. The CDR3 totals 13 residues. Trimming took off 3 bases at V and 5 bases at J, with 9 bases between the two ends. Germline loops: CDR1 KGHDR, CDR2 SFDVKD. The CDR3 spells CATSDRPWETQYF. CDR3 DNA sequence: TGTGCCACCAGTGATCGGCCCTGGGAGACCCAGTACTTC.

V and J are TRBV29-1 and TRBJ1-1; no firm D call. Germline V gives CDR1 SQVTM, CDR2 ANQGSEA. The V end was cut by 3 bases, the J end by 6 bases, with 8 bases between. The CDR3 is 11 amino acids. CDR3 loop: CSVETKAEAFF. The CDR3 DNA sequence: TGCAGCGTTGAGACTAAAGCTGAAGCTTTCTTT. Looking up the rest from reference TRBV29-1 and TRBJ1-1 gives the full variable domain: SAVISQKPSRDICQRGTSLTIQCQVDSQVTMMFWYRQQPGQSLTLIATANQGSEATYESGFVIDKFPISRPNLTFSTLTVSNMSPEDSSIYLCSVETKAEAFFGQGTRLTVV.

To note about this clonotype: One end of the junction does not line up with germline, which may come from a read error. This rearrangement joins TRBV7-7 to TRBJ2-2; unclear D gene. Per germline, CDR1 SSHAT and CDR2 FNYEAQ (reference sequence). The CDR3 has 14 residues. This CDR3 is CASSSRPNTGELFF. The CDR3 DNA is TGTGCTAGCAGCTCCAGGCCGAACACCGGGGAGCTGTTTTTT. Drawing the rest from reference TRBV7-7 and TRBJ2-2, the complete variable domain is GAGVSQSPRYKVTKRGQDVTLRCDPISSHATLYWYQQALGQGPEFLTYFNYEAQPDKSGLPSDRFSAERPEGSISTLTIQRTEQRDSAMYRCASSSRPNTGELFFGEGSRLTVL.

This clonotype turned up a few times. The V gene is TRBV5-1, the J gene TRBJ2-5, with 14 positions matching TRBD2. The CDR3 extends over 16 amino acids. Per germline, CDR1 SGHRS and CDR2 YFSETQ. V shed 3 bases, J shed 5 bases, and the junction held 6 bases outside the gene matches. DNA for the CDR3: TGCGCCAGCAGCTCCGGGACTAGCGGGGGAAGCGAGACCCAGTACTTC. Encoded protein: CASSSGTSGGSETQYF.

This clonotype was counted a few times. The chain links TRBV11-2 to TRBJ1-2; the D gene is possibly TRBD1 (6 bases). V was cut by 3 bases and J by 0 bases, with 17 bases left in between. CDR1 is SGHAT and CDR2 is FQNNGV in the germline V gene. The CDR3 length is 17 residues. The CDR3 region is CASSLDMGTSTNYGYTF. The DNA for the CDR3 is TGTGCCAGCAGCTTGGACATGGGGACATCTACTAACTATGGCTACACCTTC.

The chain links TRBV30 to TRBJ2-5, with 9 bases aligning to TRBD1. CDR3 size: 15 residues. V dropped 1 base and J dropped 2; count of bases not matched to a gene: 5. Germline assignment: CDR1 GTSNPN and CDR2 SVGIG (reference sequence). The CDR3 nucleotides are TGTGCCTGGAGTGGCTGGGGACAGGGTCAAGAGACCCAGTACTTC. Its protein product is CAWSGWGQGQETQYF.

The chain has TRBV10-3 and TRBJ2-2; TRBD2 matches 9 bases. The V and J ends lost 5 bases and 2 bases, in that order; junction bases with no gene match: 6. The germline V gene encodes CDR1 ENHRY and CDR2 SYGVKD. The CDR3 loop spans 16 amino acids. The CDR3 loop reads CAISQAGTSNTGELFF. The CDR3 region has the DNA TGTGCCATCAGTCAAGCCGGGACTAGCAACACCGGGGAGCTGTTTTTT.

This chain links TRBV7-9 with TRBJ2-5; TRBD2 matches at 12 bases. The CDR3 totals 17 residues. Germline V gene sequence: CDR1 SEHNR, CDR2 FQNEAQ (reference sequence). V lost 5 bases and J lost 1; bases outside the gene matches: 8. The CDR3 region has the DNA TGTGCCAGCAGCCCGTTACTAGCGGGGGGCTTCCAAGAGACCCAGTACTTC. This codes for CASSPLLAGGFQETQYF. The complete variable domain, with remaining parts taken from reference TRBV7-9 and TRBJ2-5, reads DTGVSQNPRHKITKRGQNVTFRCDPISEHNRLYWYRQTLGQGPEFLTYFQNEAQLEKSRLLSDRFSAERPKGSFSTLEIQRTEQGDSAMYLCASSPLLAGGFQETQYFGPGTRLLVL.

This clonotype was detected a few times. The rearrangement joins TRBV3-1 to TRBJ2-1; TRBD2 might be the D (5 bases). Trimming removed 6 bases at V and 0 bases at J, with 12 bases between. The germline CDR1 and CDR2 sequences are LGHDT and YNNKEL (reference sequence). The length of the CDR3 is 15 residues. Written as DNA, the CDR3 is TGTGCCAGCAGTCCCACGGGGAGCTCCTACAATGAGCAGTTCTTC. The encoded protein is CASSPTGSSYNEQFF.

CDR3 sequence reads: CSARAQSRVSEAFF. For the CDR3, the DNA is TGCAGTGCTAGAGCCCAGTCAAGGGTTTCTGAAGCTTTCTTT. V and J are TRBV20-1 and TRBJ1-1; no reliable D call. The CDR3 has 14 residues. Germline CDR1 reads DFQATT; CDR2 reads SNEGSKA (reference sequence). Trimming left V 1 base short and J 6 bases short, with 15 bases between.

The chain is built from TRBV7-3 and TRBJ2-3, with D tentatively TRBD1 or TRBD2 (6 bases each). The germline V gene encodes CDR1 SGHTA and CDR2 FQGTGA. CDR3 length equals 14 residues. Trimming stripped 4 bases from V and 9 bases from J, with 17 bases between. CDR3 sequence reads: CASSYYGGENTQYF. The CDR3 coding sequence is TGTGCCAGCAGCTACTACGGGGGCGAGAACACGCAGTATTTT.